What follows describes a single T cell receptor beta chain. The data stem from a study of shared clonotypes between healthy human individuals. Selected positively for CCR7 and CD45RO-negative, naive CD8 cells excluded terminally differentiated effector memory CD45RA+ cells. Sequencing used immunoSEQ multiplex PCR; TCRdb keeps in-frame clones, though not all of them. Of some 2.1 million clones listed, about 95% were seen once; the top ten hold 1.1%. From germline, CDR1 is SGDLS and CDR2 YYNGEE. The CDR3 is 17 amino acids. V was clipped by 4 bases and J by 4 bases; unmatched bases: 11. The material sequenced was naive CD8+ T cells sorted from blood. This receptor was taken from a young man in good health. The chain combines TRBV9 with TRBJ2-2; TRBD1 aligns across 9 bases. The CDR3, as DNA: TGTGCCAGCAGCCCCCCCCTCGAGACAGGGGGCACCGGGGAGCTGTTTTTT. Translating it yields CASSPPLETGGTGELFF.